This T cell receptor beta chain comes out of a study of T cells after posttransplantation cyclophosphamide. Clones were read by immunoSEQ multiplex PCR, and TCRdb kept only the in-frame ones, dropping some. The sample shows approximately 22,000 clones, less than 90% of them seen only once. Cyclophosphamide on days +3 and +4 followed busulfan-fludarabine conditioning and a marrow graft. The ends were cut back, 8 bases at V and 9 bases at J, with 17 bases in the middle. There are 13 residues in the CDR3. The germline gives CDR1 MDHEN, CDR2 SYDVKM. V usage is TRBV28 and J usage is TRBJ2-1; a weak D match, TRBD2 (5 bases). Sequences were derived from PBMCs, sampled after allogeneic stem cell transplant with posttransplant cyclophosphamide. The TCR originated in a female patient in her 30s who received an allogeneic stem cell transplant from an unrelated donor, was CMV-positive, and had no GVHD. These T cells may partly come from the graft donor. The CDR3, as DNA: TGTGCCAGCGGGAGTATTTGGGAGCGTGAGCAGTTCTTC. Amino acid sequence: CASGSIWEREQFF.